The sequence of this TCR beta chain was determined in a study of blood T cell repertoires in COVID-19. During active infection, Seattle patients enrolled and were then monitored through disease. The CDR3 has 17 amino acids. The germline CDR1 and CDR2 sequences are ENHRY and SYGVKD. Trimming cost V 6 bases and J 2 bases; bases outside gene matches: 6. Data came from immunoSEQ multiplex PCR; TCRdb stores just in-frame clones and leaves some out. The data show more than 350,000 clones, with about 89% seen just once and 8% to 13% held by the top ten. The sequencing input was peripheral blood. The sequence came from a woman in her twenties or thirties with COVID-19, enrolled during active disease. This chain joins TRBV10-3 and TRBJ2-2; 13 bases are shared with TRBD2. As DNA, the CDR3 is TGTGCCATCAGACCGGGACTAGCGGGACTTAACACCGGGGAGCTGTTTTTT. Translation: CAIRPGLAGLNTGELFF.